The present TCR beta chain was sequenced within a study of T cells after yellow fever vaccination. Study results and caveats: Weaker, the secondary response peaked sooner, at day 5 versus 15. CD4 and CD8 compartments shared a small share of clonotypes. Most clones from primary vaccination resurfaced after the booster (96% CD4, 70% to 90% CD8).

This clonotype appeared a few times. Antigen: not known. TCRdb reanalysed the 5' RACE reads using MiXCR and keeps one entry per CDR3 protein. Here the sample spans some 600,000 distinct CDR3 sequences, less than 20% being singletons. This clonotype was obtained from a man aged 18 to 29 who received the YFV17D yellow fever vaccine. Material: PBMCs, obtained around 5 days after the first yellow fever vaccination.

The DNA for the CDR3 is TGTGCCTCCGGGGGGGGTGAGCAGTTCTTC. It is translated as CASGGGEQFF. J is TRBJ2-1 and V is TRBV6-6; TRBD2 matches 8 bases. Trimming cost V 11 bases and J 9 bases; bases outside gene matches: 3. Germline assignment: CDR1 MNHNY and CDR2 SVGAGI (reference sequence). This CDR3 region has 10 residues.